The 11 T cell receptor beta chains listed next were all sequenced from one sample in a study of blood T cell repertoires in COVID-19. Generated by immunoSEQ multiplex PCR, the TCRdb table keeps only in-frame clones and is missing some. The data show about 180,000 clones, approximately 85% seen once. Sequenced material: peripheral blood. The receptors here all came from a human donor with active or convalescent COVID-19. The donor label of this sample is uncertain.

V and J are TRBV3-1 (or the pseudogene TRBV3-2) and TRBJ2-5; D is possibly TRBD2 (7 bases). Germline CDR1 and CDR2: LGHDT and YNNKEL (reference sequence). The V end lost 0 bases, the J end lost 1 base, and 12 bases lay between the germline ends. This CDR3 has 16 residues. CDR3 loop: CASSQEIGGAQETQYF. For the CDR3, the DNA is TGTGCCAGCAGCCAAGAAATAGGGGGGGCCCAAGAGACCCAGTACTTC.

The chain recombines TRBV29-1 with TRBJ1-2; the D gene is possibly TRBD1 (6 bases). The CDR3 is 10 amino acids. The V and J ends lost 7 bases and 6 bases respectively, with 9 bases between them. CDR1 and CDR2 from the germline V gene are SQVTM and ANQGSEA. CDR3 sequence: CSAWTDGYTF. The CDR3 nucleotides read TGCAGCGCATGGACAGATGGCTACACCTTC.

V usage is TRBV6-5 and J usage is TRBJ2-7; 8 bases align to TRBD1. The CDR3 sequence is 14 residues long. J lost 6 bases, V lost 6 bases, and 10 bases had no gene match. Per the germline V gene, CDR1 is MNHEY and CDR2 is SVGAGI. For the CDR3, the DNA is TGTGCCAGCAGCTCCCGGACAGGGCGCGGCGAGCAGTACTTC. It yields the protein CASSSRTGRGEQYF.

The rearrangement joins TRBV2 to TRBJ1-2, with D perhaps TRBD1 (5 bases). The length of the CDR3 is 14 residues. From germline, CDR1 is SNHLY and CDR2 FYNNEI. Trimming cost V 4 bases and J 4 bases, with 13 bases left between them. This CDR3 is CASSGMGEVYGYTF. The CDR3 coding sequence is TGTGCCAGCAGTGGGATGGGGGAGGTCTATGGCTACACCTTC.

This clone was detected a few times. Relative to the germline gene, one junction end is altered; a read error may explain this. The chain employs TRBV5-4 and TRBJ2-5; 11 bases map to TRBD2. Germline V CDR1 and CDR2: SGHNT, YYREEE (reference sequence). The CDR3 contains 15 residues. The DNA of the CDR3 is TGTGCCAGCAGCCGAAGACTAGCGGGGCAAGAGGCCCAGTACTTC. This gives the protein CASSRRLAGQEAQYF.

The chain links TRBV5-1 to TRBJ2-7; tentatively, D is TRBD1 (6 bases). This CDR3 is built from 14 residues. Germline CDR1 and CDR2: SGHRS and YFSETQ. V was clipped by 0 bases and J by 3 bases, with 10 bases between them. The CDR3 nucleotides are TGCGCCAGCAGCTTGGATGTAGGGGGCTACGAGCAGTACTTC. It codes for CASSLDVGGYEQYF. Using reference TRBV5-1 and TRBJ2-7 for the parts outside the CDR3, the full variable domain is KAGVTQTPRYLIKTRGQQVTLSCSPISGHRSVSWYQQTPGQGLQFLFEYFSETQRNKGNFPGRFSGRQFSNSRSEMNVSTLELGDSALYLCASSLDVGGYEQYFGPGTRLTVT.

The V and J genes are TRBV27 and TRBJ2-2; tentative D call: TRBD1 (6 bases). The CDR3 covers 16 residues. Trimming took off 4 bases at V and 6 bases at J, with 18 bases between the two ends. Germline V gene lookup returns CDR1 MNHEY and CDR2 SMNVEV (reference sequence). DNA for the CDR3: TGTGCCAGCAGTTCCTTTTTGGCCAGGGGTGCCGGGGAGCTGTTTTTT. Translating it yields CASSSFLARGAGELFF.

This chain links TRBV7-3 with TRBJ2-5; 7 nucleotides align to TRBD2. Germline CDR1 and CDR2: SGHTA and FQGTGA. The V and J ends lost 1 base and 1 base, in that order; junction bases with no gene match: 6. There are 16 residues in the CDR3. The CDR3 sequence is CASSLRGGIAQETQYF. The CDR3 DNA reads as TGTGCCAGCAGCTTAAGGGGAGGGATAGCCCAAGAGACCCAGTACTTC.

V gene TRBV23-1 combines with J gene TRBJ1-1; TRBD1 aligns across 12 bases. TRBV23-1 is labeled an ORF, and its function is uncertain. CDR3 length equals 17 residues. Trimming at V came to 4 bases and at J to 3 bases, leaving 9 bases not matched to a gene. CDR3 in DNA: TGCGCCAGCAGTCCTCATGGGACAGGGGGCAGAGACACTGAAGCTTTCTTT. Its translation is CASSPHGTGGRDTEAFF.

The genes are TRBV9 and TRBJ2-3; D may be TRBD2 (6 bases). CDR1 is SGDLS, CDR2 YYNGEE, per germline. This CDR3 has 14 amino acids. Trimming took off 3 bases at V and 2 bases at J, with 10 bases between the two ends. The CDR3 DNA sequence: TGTGCCAGCAGCGCGGGACTTAACACAGATACGCAGTATTTT. Translated: CASSAGLNTDTQYF.

The chain employs TRBV12-3 or TRBV12-4 and TRBJ1-2, with TRBD1 matching over 9 bases. The CDR3 extends over 13 amino acids. V lost 4 bases to trimming and J lost 8 bases; unmatched junction nucleotides: 5. The CDR3 nucleotides read TGTGCCAGCAGTTACAGGGGGCAGGGGGGCTACACCTTC. This sequence encodes CASSYRGQGGYTF.